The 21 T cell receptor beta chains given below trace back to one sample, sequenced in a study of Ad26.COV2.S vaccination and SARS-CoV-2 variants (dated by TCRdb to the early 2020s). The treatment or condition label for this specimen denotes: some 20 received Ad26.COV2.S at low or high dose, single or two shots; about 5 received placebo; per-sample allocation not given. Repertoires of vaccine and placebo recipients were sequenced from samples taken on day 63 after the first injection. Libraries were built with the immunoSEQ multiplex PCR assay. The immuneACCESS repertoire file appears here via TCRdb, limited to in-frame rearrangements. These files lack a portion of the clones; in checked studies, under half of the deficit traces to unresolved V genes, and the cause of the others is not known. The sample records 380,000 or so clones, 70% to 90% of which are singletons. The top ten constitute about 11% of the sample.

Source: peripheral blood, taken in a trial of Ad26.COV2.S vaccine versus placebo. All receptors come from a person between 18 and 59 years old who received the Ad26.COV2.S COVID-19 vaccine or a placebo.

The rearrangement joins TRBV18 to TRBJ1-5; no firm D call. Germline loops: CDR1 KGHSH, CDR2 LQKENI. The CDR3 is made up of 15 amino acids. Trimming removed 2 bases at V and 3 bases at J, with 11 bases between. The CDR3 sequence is CASSPEGIYNQPQHF. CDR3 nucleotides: TGTGCCAGCTCACCAGAAGGGATTTACAATCAGCCCCAGCATTTT.

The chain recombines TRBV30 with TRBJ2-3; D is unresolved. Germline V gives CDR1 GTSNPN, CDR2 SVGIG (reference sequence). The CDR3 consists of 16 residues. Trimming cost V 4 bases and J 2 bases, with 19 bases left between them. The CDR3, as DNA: TGTGCCTGGACCCATCTGGAAATCCCCCCCACAGATACGCAGTATTTT. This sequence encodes CAWTHLEIPPTDTQYF.

The CDR3 DNA reads TGTGCCAGCAGACAAACGGGCTACGAGCAGTACTTC. As protein: CASRQTGYEQYF. V usage is TRBV7-9 and J usage is TRBJ2-7; D not resolved. Germline V gene sequence: CDR1 SEHNR, CDR2 FQNEAQ (reference sequence). The CDR3 totals 12 residues. Deletions cut 6 bases from V and 3 bases from J, with 9 bases between.

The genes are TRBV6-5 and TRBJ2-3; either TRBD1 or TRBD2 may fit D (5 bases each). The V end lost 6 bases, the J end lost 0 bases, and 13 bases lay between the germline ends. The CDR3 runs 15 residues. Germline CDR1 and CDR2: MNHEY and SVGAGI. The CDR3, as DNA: TGTGCCAGCAGGACCGGGACGGGGAGCACAGATACGCAGTATTTT. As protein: CASRTGTGSTDTQYF.

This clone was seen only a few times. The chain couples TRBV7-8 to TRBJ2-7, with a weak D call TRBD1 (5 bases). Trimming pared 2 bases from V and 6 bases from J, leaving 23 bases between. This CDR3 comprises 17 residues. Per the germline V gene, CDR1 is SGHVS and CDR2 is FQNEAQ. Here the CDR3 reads CASSLIRSGQGFSEQYF. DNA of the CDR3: TGTGCCAGCAGCTTAATCCGTAGTGGGCAGGGTTTTTCCGAGCAGTACTTC.

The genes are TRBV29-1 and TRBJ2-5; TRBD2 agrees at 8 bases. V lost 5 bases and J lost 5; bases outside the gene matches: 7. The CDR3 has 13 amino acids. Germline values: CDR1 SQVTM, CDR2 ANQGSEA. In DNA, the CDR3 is TGCAGCGTTCGGGGGGGGATCGGGGAGACCCAGTACTTC. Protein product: CSVRGGIGETQYF.

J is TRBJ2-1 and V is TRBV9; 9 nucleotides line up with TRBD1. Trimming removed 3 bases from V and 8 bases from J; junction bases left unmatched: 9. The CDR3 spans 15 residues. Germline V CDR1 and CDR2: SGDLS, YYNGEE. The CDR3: CASSASGTGIYEQFF. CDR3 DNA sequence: TGTGCCAGCAGCGCTAGTGGGACAGGGATCTATGAGCAGTTCTTC.

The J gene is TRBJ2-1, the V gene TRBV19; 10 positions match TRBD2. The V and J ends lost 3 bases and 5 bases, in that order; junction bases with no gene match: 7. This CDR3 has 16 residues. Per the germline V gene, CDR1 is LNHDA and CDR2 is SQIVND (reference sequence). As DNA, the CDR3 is TGTGCCAGTAGTATGCTCCTAGCGGGAGTCAACAATGAGCAGTTCTTC. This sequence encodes CASSMLLAGVNNEQFF.

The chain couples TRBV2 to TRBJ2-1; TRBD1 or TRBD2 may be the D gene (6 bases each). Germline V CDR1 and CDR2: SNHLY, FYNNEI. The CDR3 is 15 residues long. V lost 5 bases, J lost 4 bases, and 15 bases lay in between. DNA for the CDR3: TGTGCCAGCAGTTATCGGGGGCTGGGGTACAATGAGCAGTTCTTC. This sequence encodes CASSYRGLGYNEQFF.

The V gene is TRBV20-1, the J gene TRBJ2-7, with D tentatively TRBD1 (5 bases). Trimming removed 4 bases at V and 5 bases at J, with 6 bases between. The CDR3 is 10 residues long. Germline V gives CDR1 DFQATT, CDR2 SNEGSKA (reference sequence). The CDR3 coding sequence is TGCAGTGCTAAGGGGCACGAGCAGTACTTC. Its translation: CSAKGHEQYF.

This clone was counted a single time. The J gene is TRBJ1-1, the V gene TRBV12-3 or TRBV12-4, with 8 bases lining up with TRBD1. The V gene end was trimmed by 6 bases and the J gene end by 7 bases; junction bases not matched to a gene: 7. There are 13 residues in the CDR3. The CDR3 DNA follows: TGTGCCAGCAGCACGACAGGGGTCGGTGAAGCTTTCTTT. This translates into CASSTTGVGEAFF.

CDR3 residues: CASSYRVETEAFF. CDR3 nucleotides: TGTGCCAGCAGTTACAGGGTGGAGACTGAAGCTTTCTTT. The gene calls are TRBV6-5 and TRBJ1-1; no firm D call. In germline, CDR1 is MNHEY, CDR2 SVGAGI. V lost 2 bases and J 5 bases, leaving 9 bases between the germline ends. The CDR3 is 13 residues long.

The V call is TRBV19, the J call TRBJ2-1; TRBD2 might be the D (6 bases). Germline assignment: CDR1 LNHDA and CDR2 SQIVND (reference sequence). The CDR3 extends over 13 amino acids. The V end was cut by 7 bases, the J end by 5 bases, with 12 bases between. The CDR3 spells CASTEGRNNEQFF. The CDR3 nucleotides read TGTGCCAGTACCGAGGGGAGGAACAATGAGCAGTTCTTC.

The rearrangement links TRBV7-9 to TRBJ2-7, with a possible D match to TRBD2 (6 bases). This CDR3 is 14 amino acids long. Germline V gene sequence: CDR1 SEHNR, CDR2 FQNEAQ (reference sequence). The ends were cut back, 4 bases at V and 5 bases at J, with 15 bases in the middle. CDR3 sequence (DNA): TGTGCCAGCAGCTCGGGGGACGTTCGGGACGAGCAGTACTTC. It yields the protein CASSSGDVRDEQYF.

The CDR3 coding sequence is TGTGCCAGCATTGGAGCGGGAGGGCCTAACAATGAGCAGTTCTTC. Its translation: CASIGAGGPNNEQFF. The V gene is TRBV2, the J gene TRBJ2-1; TRBD2 aligns across 10 bases. V gave up 7 bases and J gave up 5 bases; unmatched junction bases: 8. CDR3 length equals 15 residues. In germline, CDR1 is SNHLY, CDR2 FYNNEI.

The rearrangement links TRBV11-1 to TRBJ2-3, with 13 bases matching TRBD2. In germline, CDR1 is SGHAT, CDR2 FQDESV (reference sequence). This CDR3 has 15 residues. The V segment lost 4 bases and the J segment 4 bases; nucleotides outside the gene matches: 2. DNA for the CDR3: TGTGCCAGCAGCTCGACTAGCGGGAGGCCAGATACGCAGTATTTT. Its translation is CASSSTSGRPDTQYF.

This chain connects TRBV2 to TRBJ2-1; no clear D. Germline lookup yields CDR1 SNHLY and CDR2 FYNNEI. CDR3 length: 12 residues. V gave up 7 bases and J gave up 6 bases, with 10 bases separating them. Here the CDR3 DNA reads TGTGCCAGCACCGACGCCTTCAATGAGCAGTTCTTC. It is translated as CASTDAFNEQFF.

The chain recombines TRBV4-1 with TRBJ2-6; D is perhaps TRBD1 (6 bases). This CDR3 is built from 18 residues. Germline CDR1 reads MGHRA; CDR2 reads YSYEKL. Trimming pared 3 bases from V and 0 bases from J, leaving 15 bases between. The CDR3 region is CASSHGRQASSGANVLTF. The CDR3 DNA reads TGCGCCAGCAGCCACGGAAGACAGGCTAGCTCTGGGGCCAACGTCCTGACTTTC.

CDR3: CASLGQGAVQPQHF. The CDR3 DNA follows: TGTGCCAGTTTGGGACAGGGGGCGGTTCAGCCCCAGCATTTT. The V and J genes are TRBV19 and TRBJ1-5, with TRBD1 matching over 12 bases. The germline V gene encodes CDR1 LNHDA and CDR2 SQIVND (reference sequence). This CDR3 contains 14 residues. The V gene end was trimmed by 8 bases and the J gene end by 6 bases; junction bases not matched to a gene: 5. The full variable domain, its missing parts supplied by reference TRBV19 and TRBJ1-5, is DGGITQSPKYLFRKEGQNVTLSCEQNLNHDAMYWYRQDPGQGLRLIYYSQIVNDFQKGDIAEGYSVSREKKESFPLTVTSAQKNPTAFYLCASLGQGAVQPQHFGDGTRLSIL.

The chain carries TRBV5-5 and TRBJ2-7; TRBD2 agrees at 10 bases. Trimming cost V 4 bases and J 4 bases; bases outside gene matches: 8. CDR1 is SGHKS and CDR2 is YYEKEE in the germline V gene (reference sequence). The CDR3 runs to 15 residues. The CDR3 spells CASSQLAGGPYEQYF. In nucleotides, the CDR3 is TGTGCCAGCAGCCAATTAGCGGGAGGACCATACGAGCAGTACTTC.

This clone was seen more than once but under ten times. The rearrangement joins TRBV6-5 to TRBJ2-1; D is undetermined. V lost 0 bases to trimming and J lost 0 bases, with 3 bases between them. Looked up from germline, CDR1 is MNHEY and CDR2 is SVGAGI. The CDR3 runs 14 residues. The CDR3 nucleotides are TGTGCCAGCAGTTACTCTACCTCCTACAATGAGCAGTTCTTC. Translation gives CASSYSTSYNEQFF.